This T cell receptor beta chain appears in the sequencing data of a study of response to subunit inactivated influenza vaccine. TCRdb independently ran MiXCR on the RT-PCR reads; one entry per CDR3 protein. The repertoire includes around 520,000 distinct CDR3 sequences, approximately 10% of them detected once, and 9.5% to 13% sits in the top ten. The CDR3 consists of 15 residues. V gave up 7 bases and J gave up 1 base; unmatched junction bases: 5. Germline CDR1 reads SNHLY; CDR2 reads FYNNEI. Sequenced material: PBMCs from blood, taken on the day of vaccination. The sequence derives from a man aged 50-59 years who received an inactivated influenza vaccine. J is TRBJ2-2 and V is TRBV2, with 8 bases lining up with TRBD1. The CDR3 sequence is CASTWDRLNTGELFF. The CDR3 bases are TGTGCCAGCACTTGGGACAGGTTGAACACCGGGGAGCTGTTTTTT.